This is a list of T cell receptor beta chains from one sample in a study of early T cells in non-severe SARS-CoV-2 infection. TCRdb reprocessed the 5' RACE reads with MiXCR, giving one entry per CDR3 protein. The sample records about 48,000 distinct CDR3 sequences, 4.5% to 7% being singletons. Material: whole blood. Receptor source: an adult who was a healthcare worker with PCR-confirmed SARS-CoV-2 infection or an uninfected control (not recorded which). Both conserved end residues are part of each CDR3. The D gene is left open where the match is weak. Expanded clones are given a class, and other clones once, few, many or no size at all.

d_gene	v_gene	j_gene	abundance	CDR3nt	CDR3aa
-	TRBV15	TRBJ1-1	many	TGTGCCACCAGCAGAGGATTTAGGAACACTGAAGCTTTCTTT	CATSRGFRNTEAFF
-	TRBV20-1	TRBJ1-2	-	TGCAGTGCTCCTGGTCAATGGGGGGAGCACTATGGCTACACCTTC	CSAPGQWGEHYGYTF
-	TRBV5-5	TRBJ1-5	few	TGTGCCAGCAGCGCTGGCAGCTCAATTAGCAATCAGCCCCAGCATTTT	CASSAGSSISNQPQHF
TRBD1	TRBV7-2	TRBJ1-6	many	TGTGCCAGCAGCACCACAGGGGGATCGCCCCTCCACTTT	CASSTTGGSPLHF
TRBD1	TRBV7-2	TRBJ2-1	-	TGTGCCAGCAGCCCCAGACAGGGGGCGTACAATGAGCAGTTCTTC	CASSPRQGAYNEQFF
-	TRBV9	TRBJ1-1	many	TGTGCCAGCAGCGTAGCCCCAGGGCGACCTCCTGAAGCTTTCTTT	CASSVAPGRPPEAFF
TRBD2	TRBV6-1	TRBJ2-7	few	TGTGCCAGCAGTGGGGGACTAGCGGGAGGGAGCGAGCAGTACTTC	CASSGGLAGGSEQYF
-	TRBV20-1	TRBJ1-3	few	TGCAGTGCTACTCGCTCTGGAAACACCATATATTTT	CSATRSGNTIYF
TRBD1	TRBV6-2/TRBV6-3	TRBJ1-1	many	TGTGCCAGCAGTTCTCAATATGGGGGACAGGGGGCCGATAACACTGAAGCTTTCTTT	CASSSQYGGQGADNTEAFF
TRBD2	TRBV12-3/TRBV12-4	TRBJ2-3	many	TGTGCCAGCACCAAATGGGGGGGTTCAGATACGCAGTATTTT	CASTKWGGSDTQYF
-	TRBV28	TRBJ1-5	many	TGTGCCAGCAGTCCCCCCCCGAGGGTCCGGAGCAATCAGCCCCAGCATTTT	CASSPPPRVRSNQPQHF
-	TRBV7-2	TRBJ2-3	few	TGTGCCAGCAGCTTACTGGGACTCACTGCAGATACGCAGTATTTT	CASSLLGLTADTQYF
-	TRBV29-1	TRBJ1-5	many	TGCAGCGTTGGACAGGGCAATCAGCCCCAGCATTTT	CSVGQGNQPQHF
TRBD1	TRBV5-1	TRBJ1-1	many	TGCGCCAGCAGCCCGACAGGGACCGGCACTGAAGCTTTCTTT	CASSPTGTGTEAFF
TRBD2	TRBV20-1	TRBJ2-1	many	TGCAGTGCTAGAGCTAGCGGGATCTACAATGAGCAGTTCTTC	CSARASGIYNEQFF
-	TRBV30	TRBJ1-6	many	TGTGCCTGGAGTATATTTACACCATCACATAATTCACCCCTCCACTTT	CAWSIFTPSHNSPLHF
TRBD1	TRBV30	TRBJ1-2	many	TGTGCCTGGAGTAGGGACAGGGATGGCTACACCTTC	CAWSRDRDGYTF
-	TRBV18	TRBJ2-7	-	TGTGCCAGCTCACCCGATACTGGGACACTGGTCCACGAGCAGTACTTC	CASSPDTGTLVHEQYF
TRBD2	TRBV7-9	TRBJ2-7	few	TGTGCCAGCAGCAGGAGCGGGAGTTACGAGCAGTACTTC	CASSRSGSYEQYF
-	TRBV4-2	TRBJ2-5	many	TGTGCCAGCAGCCAAGATTTCCCCCGGGAGACCCAGTACTTC	CASSQDFPRETQYF
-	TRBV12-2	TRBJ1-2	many	TGTGCAAGTCGCACGAGGGACGATGGCTACACCTTC	CASRTRDDGYTF
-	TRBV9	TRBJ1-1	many	TGTGCCAGCAGCGTAGCAGGGGAGGGCACTGAAGCTTTCTTT	CASSVAGEGTEAFF
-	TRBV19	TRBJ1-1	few	TGTGCTATTCCGAGGACTGAAGCTTTCTTT	CAIPRTEAFF
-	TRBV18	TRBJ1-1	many	TGTGCCAGCTCACCTGGGGGCTTAGGTATCACTGAAGCTTTCTTT	CASSPGGLGITEAFF
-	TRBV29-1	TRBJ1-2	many	TGCAGCGTTGGAAGCGTTGACACCTTC	CSVGSVDTF
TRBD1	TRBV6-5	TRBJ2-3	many	TGTGCCAGCAGTTACTCCACAGGGGTAGCTAGCACAGATACGCAGTATTTT	CASSYSTGVASTDTQYF
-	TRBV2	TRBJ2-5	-	TGTGCCAGCATCCAAAGTGGCTGGGAAGAGACCCAGTACTTC	CASIQSGWEETQYF
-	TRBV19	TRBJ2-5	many	TGTGCCAGTAGTACGTTCCTGGGGACAAACCACCAAGAGACCCAGTACTTC	CASSTFLGTNHQETQYF
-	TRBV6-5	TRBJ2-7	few	TGTGCCAGCAGTTACTCGGCAAGGATTGCCTACGAGCAGTACTTC	CASSYSARIAYEQYF
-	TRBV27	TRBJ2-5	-	TGTGCCAGCAGTCAGGCCCCGACGGGCCGAGAGACCCAGTACTTC	CASSQAPTGRETQYF
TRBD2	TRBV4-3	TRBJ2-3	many	TGCGCCAGCAGCCAAGCGGGGGGAGGAACAGATACGCAGTATTTT	CASSQAGGGTDTQYF
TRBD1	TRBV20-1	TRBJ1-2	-	TGCAGTGCCGCCGGACAGGATTGGGCCGGTGGCTACACCTTC	CSAAGQDWAGGYTF
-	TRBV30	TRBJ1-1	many	TGTGCCTGGACGCCCGGGAGACCACGAAACACTGAAGCTTTCTTT	CAWTPGRPRNTEAFF
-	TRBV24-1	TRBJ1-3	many	TGTGCCACCAGTGATTTGGGCCTACTTATCCACAACGGAAACACCATATATTTT	CATSDLGLLIHNGNTIYF
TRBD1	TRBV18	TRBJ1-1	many	TGTGCCAGCTCATCCGGGACAGGGAACACTGAAGCTTTCTTT	CASSSGTGNTEAFF
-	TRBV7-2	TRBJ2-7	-	TGTGCCAGCAGCTTGGTTCCTTTGAAGGGCTACGAGCAGTACTTC	CASSLVPLKGYEQYF
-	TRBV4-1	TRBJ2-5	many	TGCGCCAGCAGCCCTCGTGGGTCCCAAGAGACCCAGTACTTC	CASSPRGSQETQYF